This T cell receptor (beta chain) was profiled in a study of T cell changes during pregnancy in multiple sclerosis. This CDR3 is 15 amino acids long. CDR1 is SGDLS and CDR2 is YYNGEE in the germline V gene. V lost 2 bases and J 1 base, leaving 12 bases between the germline ends. Sequencing used immunoSEQ multiplex PCR; TCRdb keeps in-frame clones, though not all of them. The sample lists some 49,000 clones, 85% to 95% occurring once. The genes are TRBV9 and TRBJ1-1; weak D call: TRBD1 (5 bases). The material sequenced was CD8+ T cells from peripheral blood mononuclear cells, taken in the first trimester of pregnancy. The TCR originated in a female donor with multiple sclerosis, enrolled in a pregnancy study. CDR3: CASSVDSGWNTEAFF. In nucleotides, the CDR3 is TGTGCCAGCAGCGTTGACAGCGGGTGGAACACTGAAGCTTTCTTT.